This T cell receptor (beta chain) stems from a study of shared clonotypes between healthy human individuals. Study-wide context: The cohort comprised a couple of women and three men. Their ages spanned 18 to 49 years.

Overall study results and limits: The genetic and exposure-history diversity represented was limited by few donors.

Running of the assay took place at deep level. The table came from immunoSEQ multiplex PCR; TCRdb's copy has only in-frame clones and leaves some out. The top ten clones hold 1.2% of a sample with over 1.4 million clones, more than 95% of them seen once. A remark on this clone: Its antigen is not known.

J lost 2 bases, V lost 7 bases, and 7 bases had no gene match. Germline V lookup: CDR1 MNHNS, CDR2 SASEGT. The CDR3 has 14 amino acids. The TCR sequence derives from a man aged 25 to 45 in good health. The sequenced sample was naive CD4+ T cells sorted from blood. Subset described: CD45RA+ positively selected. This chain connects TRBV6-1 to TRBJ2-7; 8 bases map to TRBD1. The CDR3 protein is CASTNGQGTYEQYF. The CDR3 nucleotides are TGTGCCAGCACCAACGGACAGGGAACCTACGAGCAGTACTTC.